The 8 T cell receptor beta chains listed next were all sequenced from one sample in a study of blood T cell repertoires in COVID-19. Sequencing used immunoSEQ multiplex PCR; TCRdb keeps in-frame clones, though not all of them. The sample records some 85,000 clones, 60% to 85% being singletons. The sample was peripheral blood. These receptors were obtained from a human donor in a cohort sampled during active COVID-19.

The V gene is TRBV6-6, the J gene TRBJ2-1; 14 nucleotides line up with TRBD2. Germline CDR1 reads MNHNY; CDR2 reads SVGAGI (reference sequence). CDR3 length: 20 amino acids. V was pared by 5 bases and J by 8 bases, with 20 bases of the junction left unmatched. As DNA, the CDR3 is TGTGCCAGCAGTCTCTTTCCGGGACAGGGGACTAGCGGGAGTTTCTATGAGCAGTTCTTC. The encoded protein is CASSLFPGQGTSGSFYEQFF.

The chain links TRBV7-2 to TRBJ1-2, with a weak D call TRBD1 (6 bases). Germline values: CDR1 SGHTA, CDR2 FQGNSA. The CDR3 totals 16 residues. The ends were cut back, 0 bases at V and 4 bases at J, with 15 bases in the middle. The CDR3 nucleotides read TGTGCCAGCAGCTTAGCTGGGGGCGGAATAAGCTATGGCTACACCTTC. This encodes CASSLAGGGISYGYTF.

The chain recombines TRBV5-1 with TRBJ1-2; 7 bases align to TRBD1. V dropped 0 bases and J dropped 4; count of bases not matched to a gene: 3. CDR3 length equals 14 residues. The germline CDR1 and CDR2 sequences are SGHRS and YFSETQ. The CDR3 region is CASSLADRSYGYTF. CDR3 nucleotides: TGCGCCAGCAGCTTGGCGGACAGGAGCTATGGCTACACCTTC.

The J gene is TRBJ2-1, the V gene TRBV7-9, with D possibly TRBD2 on 6 matching bases. Germline-derived CDR1 and CDR2 are SEHNR and FQNEAQ (reference sequence). Trimming removed 5 bases at V and 12 bases at J, with 23 bases between. The CDR3 totals 15 residues. CDR3 DNA: TGTGCCAGCAGCCGATCTAGCGTGCTACCCGGGGGGCAGTTCTTC. It yields the protein CASSRSSVLPGGQFF.

V usage is TRBV29-1 and J usage is TRBJ2-7; the D is unclear. The germline V gene has CDR1 SQVTM and CDR2 ANQGSEA. The CDR3 is 11 residues long. Trimming cost V 4 bases and J 6 bases, with 10 bases left between them. CDR3 in amino acids: CSVAVPFEQYF. In nucleotides, the CDR3 is TGCAGCGTTGCCGTCCCGTTCGAGCAGTACTTC.

This clone was found once. The chain links TRBV9 to TRBJ2-5, with TRBD1 matching 8 bases. This CDR3 contains 14 residues. Germline CDR1 is SGDLS and CDR2 is YYNGEE. V lost 10 bases to trimming and J lost 5 bases; unmatched junction nucleotides: 13. The CDR3 bases are TGTGCCCCACCCGGAGCAGGGGGCAGGGAGACCCAGTACTTC. Translating it yields CAPPGAGGRETQYF.

The chain joins TRBV28 to TRBJ1-2; D gene uncertain. The V gene's germline CDR1 is MDHEN and CDR2 SYDVKM. This CDR3 contains 15 residues. V was trimmed by 5 bases and J by 0 bases, leaving 13 bases between them. CDR3: CASSVLSASNYGYTF. Written as DNA, the CDR3 is TGTGCCAGCAGTGTTCTGAGTGCCTCTAACTATGGCTACACCTTC.

CDR3 coding DNA: TGTGCCACCAGTGGCGGGGTGTACAATGAGCAGTTCTTC. This translates into CATSGGVYNEQFF. The V call is TRBV24-1, the J call TRBJ2-1; a possible D gene is TRBD2 (6 bases). This CDR3 comprises 13 residues. V lost 5 bases and J 4 bases, leaving 8 bases between the germline ends. In germline, CDR1 is KGHDR, CDR2 SFDVKD.